This T cell receptor (beta chain) was documented in a study of blood T cell repertoires in COVID-19. In the study overall: The cDNA or gDNA used as material had been derived from T cells, B-cell-depleted T cells, or PBMCs.

Some clones are missing from TCRdb's copy, which holds only in-frame ones; the method was immunoSEQ multiplex PCR. The profile shows 200,000 to 250,000 clones, around 88% of them singletons. The CDR3 has 11 residues. The germline V gene encodes CDR1 DFQATT and CDR2 SNEGSKA (reference sequence). V lost 5 bases to trimming and J lost 5 bases, with 9 bases between them. The TCR was taken from a woman between 50 and 59 years old with acute COVID-19. The sequenced material came from PBMCs or T cells enriched from blood (not recorded which). The rearrangement links TRBV20-1 to TRBJ1-1; D unclear. The CDR3 loop is CSAVGQTEAFF. The CDR3 DNA is TGCAGTGCTGTTGGTCAGACTGAAGCTTTCTTT.